This TCR beta chain stems from a study of T cell responses to AZD1222 COVID-19 vaccine (dated by TCRdb to the early 2020s). Turning to the overall study: AZD1222 recipients given second doses at about 4 weeks or at about 12 weeks were pooled, since spike-specific TCR depth and breadth were not found to differ between the two schedules. A total of just over 230 trial participants underwent TCR sequencing, of whom around 210 had received two doses of AZD1222 and approximately 25 had received two doses of the MenACWY control vaccine. Trial participants were enrolled by age into subgroups of 18-55, 56-69 and 70-plus years, and around 150, 28 and 57 TCR-sequenced participants, respectively, were included in these subgroups.

Comments on this clone: There is no known antigen for this receptor. Base qualities were left out, and no much larger clone turns up one base away.

Overall study outcomes, separate from this receptor: Spike-specific TCR breadth and depth rose significantly after two AZD1222 doses compared with day 0 and with MenACWY recipients. Conclusions about previously exposed vaccinees are limited because only a handful of AZD1222 recipients were SARS-CoV-2 seropositive at baseline. Because no day 14 peak-response samples were available, repertoires were characterized only after the peak T cell response. The whole spike protein was spanned by vaccine-associated CD4 TCRs, and dominant responses were seen in regions 160-218 and 743-854. Participants were mostly white British, with more females than males. The authors suggested clonal diversity may have been underestimated. Reportedly, almost half of the unique spike-specific TCRs recognized epitopes lying outside the regions that are mutated in the B.1.351 and B.1.1.7 variants. In the small 56-69-year group, the increase in depth fell short of significance, most likely because of low power.

The CDR3 regions of human TCRbeta chains were analyzed by immunosequencing. Per the source publication's procedure: Repertoire TCRs were checked for matches against a reference library of SARS-CoV-2-specific TCRs that had been generated using the MIRA antigen-specificity platform. Breadth was defined as the fraction of unique TCRs that were SARS-CoV-2-associated. Depth was defined as the fraction of total T cells that were SARS-CoV-2-associated. Each spike-specific TCR was assigned to its reactive spike region and to a CD4 or CD8 class using the MIRA data. Log10-transformed breadth and depth values were compared by one-way ANOVA with Sidak's multiple comparisons tests. Drawn from immuneACCESS, this table holds only the in-frame rearrangements with V and J called that TCRdb kept. Clones are partly lost; checked studies trace under half to an unresolved V gene and leave the rest unexplained. V and J calls and clone size are given by that table; D and trimming were obtained from the DNA. Within this sample are 110,000 to 150,000 clones, with roughly 92% of them counted one time only. Approximately 1.5% of the sample comes from the top ten.

Via the germline V gene (reference sequence), CDR1 is LNHNV and CDR2 YYDKDF. From V the trimming removes 0 bases and from J it removes 3 bases, while the gene matches leave 6 bases of the junction unaccounted for. Counted from cysteine to phenylalanine, this CDR3 has 18 amino acids. Here the CDR3 DNA is all that survives: 54 bases in frame from base 1. The label giving this sample's time point can be read as: baseline before first vaccination. Vaccinee samples were obtained from the UK trials COV001 and COV002, which included a single-blind randomized controlled phase 2/3 trial of AZD1222 (ChAdOx1 nCoV-19) in healthy adults. For TCRbeta chain sequencing, PBMC samples from trial participants were taken at day 0 and at day 28 after the second dose.

In this chain, TRBV15 is recombined with TRBJ1-6, with TRBD1 matching 9 junction bases. This clonotype was sampled from an adult in good health. This specimen was peripheral blood, taken on day 0 of AZD1222 vaccination. The DNA sequence is TGTGCCACCAGCAGAGATCGGCCGGGACAGGGCTATAATTCACCCCTCCACTTT. It encodes CATSRDRPGQGYNSPLHF.